This passage covers 27 T cell receptor beta chains from one sample sequenced in a study of CD8 T cells in Susac syndrome. Random hexamers were used to reverse transcribe the RNA input (roughly 0.5 to 1 ug). In TCRdb, the immunoSEQ multiplex PCR reads were re-called with MiXCR into one record per CDR3 protein. This sample has about 130,000 distinct CDR3 sequences, with around 96% found just once. Input material: CD8+ T cells from PBMCs. These receptors were collected from a human donor with Susac syndrome.

The chain links TRBV30 to TRBJ2-3, with 10 bases aligning to TRBD2. Germline trimming cut 6 bases from V and 3 bases from J; bases unmatched to any gene: 6. There are 14 residues in the CDR3. Germline loops: CDR1 GTSNPN, CDR2 SVGIG (reference sequence). The CDR3 sequence is CACDLAGVTDTQYF. The CDR3 DNA reads TGTGCCTGTGACCTAGCGGGAGTGACAGATACGCAGTATTTT.

A few counts support this clonotype. The junction departs from the called germline gene at one end, perhaps through a read error. The chain has TRBV4-1 and TRBJ2-7, with D perhaps assigned TRBD1 or TRBD2 (5 bases each). CDR1 MGHRA and CDR2 YSYEKL come from the germline V gene. This CDR3 is 12 amino acids long. The CDR3 coding sequence is TGTGCCAGCAGCCAAGAGGGGTACGAGCAGTACTTC. Translating it yields CASSQEGYEQYF.

The rearrangement joins TRBV11-2 to TRBJ2-1; D is possibly TRBD2 (5 bases). Trimming left V 3 bases short and J 2 bases short, with 8 bases between. The CDR3 runs to 14 residues. Germline-derived CDR1 and CDR2 are SGHAT and FQNNGV. Here the CDR3 reads CASSLATTYNEQFF. The CDR3 region has the DNA TGTGCCAGCAGCTTGGCGACTACCTACAATGAGCAGTTCTTC.

DNA of the CDR3: TGCAGTGCCGGGAGCGGCCAGAGCTCCTACAATGAGCAGTTCTTC. It is translated as CSAGSGQSSYNEQFF. V usage is TRBV20-1 and J usage is TRBJ2-1; possibly TRBD2 for D (6 bases). Per germline, CDR1 DFQATT and CDR2 SNEGSKA (reference sequence). The V end lost 6 bases, the J end lost 0 bases, and 15 bases lay between the germline ends. This CDR3 region has 15 residues.

The genes are TRBV28 and TRBJ2-7; D may correspond to TRBD1 or TRBD2 (5 bases each). CDR3 length equals 15 residues. Germline lookup yields CDR1 MDHEN and CDR2 SYDVKM. Trimming took 5 bases from V and 4 from J, leaving 18 bases between them. CDR3 coding DNA: TGTGCCAGCAGTGGGCTCGGGACGGGATCATACGAGCAGTACTTC. Translation gives CASSGLGTGSYEQYF.

This chain joins TRBV3-1 and TRBJ2-5, with TRBD2 identical over 7 bases. Per germline, CDR1 LGHDT and CDR2 YNNKEL (reference sequence). Trimming at V came to 0 bases and at J to 5 bases, leaving 6 bases not matched to a gene. The CDR3 extends over 15 amino acids. CDR3 in amino acids: CASSQDAGEVETQYF. CDR3 DNA: TGTGCCAGCAGCCAAGATGCGGGAGAGGTGGAGACCCAGTACTTC.

This clonotype was seen a handful of times. This chain connects TRBV4-1 to TRBJ2-5; D is ambiguous. The length of the CDR3 is 15 residues. Trimming removed 1 base at V and 6 bases at J, with 15 bases between. Germline CDR1 is MGHRA and CDR2 is YSYEKL. CDR3 sequence: CASSQADPDLKTQYF. The CDR3 region has the DNA TGCGCCAGCAGCCAAGCGGACCCGGACCTAAAGACCCAGTACTTC.

The chain employs TRBV5-1 and TRBJ1-5, with D hard to call. CDR1 SGHRS and CDR2 YFSETQ come from the germline V gene. V dropped 5 bases and J dropped 0 bases, with 12 bases sitting between them. This CDR3 comprises 15 residues. Here the CDR3 reads CASSYRGDSNQPQHF. CDR3 coding DNA: TGCGCCAGCAGTTATCGCGGGGATAGCAATCAGCCCCAGCATTTT.

The genes are TRBV13 and TRBJ2-1, with a weak D call TRBD1 (6 bases). This CDR3 has 20 residues. Per the germline V gene, CDR1 is PRHDT and CDR2 is FYEKMQ (reference sequence). Trimming pared 2 bases from V and 0 bases from J, leaving 23 bases between. CDR3 amino acids: CASSLMSEGGGIHSYNEQFF. The CDR3 DNA reads as TGTGCCAGCAGCTTAATGAGTGAAGGGGGTGGTATCCACTCCTACAATGAGCAGTTCTTC.

Only one count was recorded for this clonotype. The chain combines TRBV6-2 or TRBV6-3 with TRBJ2-5; 7 nucleotides match TRBD1. Looked up from germline, CDR1 is MNHEY and CDR2 is SVGEGT. The J segment lost 2 bases and the V segment lost 6 bases, leaving 9 bases of the junction unmatched. The CDR3 spans 15 residues. The CDR3, as DNA: TGTGCCAGCAGCCCAGCCCGGGGACAGCAAGAGACCCAGTACTTC. Amino acids: CASSPARGQQETQYF.

This sequence joins TRBV4-1 and TRBJ1-1; D might be TRBD1 (5 bases). The CDR3 runs 14 residues. Germline V gene lookup returns CDR1 MGHRA and CDR2 YSYEKL. The V and J ends lost 6 bases and 2 bases respectively, with 13 bases between them. The chain's CDR3 is CASRREGYNTEAFF. The CDR3, as DNA: TGCGCCAGCAGAAGAGAGGGGTATAACACTGAAGCTTTCTTT.

This chain connects TRBV28 to TRBJ1-3; a weak D match, TRBD1 (6 bases). The CDR3 length is 17 residues. Germline lookup yields CDR1 MDHEN and CDR2 SYDVKM. V was shortened by 5 bases and J by 4 bases, with 21 bases between the two germline ends. The CDR3, as DNA: TGTGCCAGCAGTCTTGTGGTAACAGGGACCCTAGGAAACACCATATATTTT. This translates into CASSLVVTGTLGNTIYF.

The chain carries TRBV30 and TRBJ2-1; D perhaps matches TRBD1 (6 bases). Per germline, CDR1 GTSNPN and CDR2 SVGIG (reference sequence). The CDR3 sequence is 12 residues long. V was cut by 3 bases and J by 6 bases, with 9 bases left in between. In DNA, the CDR3 is TGTGCCTGGAGAGGGACAAGCAATGAGCAGTTCTTC. It translates to CAWRGTSNEQFF.

In DNA, the CDR3 is TGTGCCAGCAGTTTATCTGAATGGAATGAGCAGTTCTTC. Its translation: CASSLSEWNEQFF. This sequence joins TRBV27 and TRBJ2-1; no clear D gene. Germline values: CDR1 MNHEY, CDR2 SMNVEV (reference sequence). V was cut by 0 bases and J by 7 bases, with 7 bases left in between. The length of the CDR3 is 13 residues.

This chain joins TRBV18 and TRBJ1-3; D possibly corresponds to TRBD1 (5 bases). Germline V gene sequence: CDR1 KGHSH, CDR2 LQKENI. CDR3 length equals 18 residues. Trimming removed 0 bases at V and 1 base at J, with 16 bases between. The CDR3 bases are TGTGCCAGCTCACCACCCGGCGGGACGGAGGAGTCTGGAAACACCATATATTTT. Protein: CASSPPGGTEESGNTIYF. The full variable domain, in which reference TRBV18 and TRBJ1-3 provide the parts outside the CDR3, is NAGVMQNPRHLVRRRGQEARLRCSPMKGHSHVYWYRQLPEEGLKFMVYLQKENIIDESGMPKERFSAEFPKEGPSILRIQQVVRGDSAAYFCASSPPGGTEESGNTIYFGEGSWLTVV.

The chain couples TRBV12-3 or TRBV12-4 to TRBJ1-4; 10 bases line up with TRBD1. The CDR3 consists of 14 residues. V was clipped by 8 bases and J by 5 bases; unmatched bases: 5. The CDR3 DNA reads TGTGCCAGCCAGGGACAGGGGTTGAATGAAAAACTGTTTTTT. Its translation: CASQGQGLNEKLFF.

The chain uses TRBV6-6 and TRBJ2-7; D perhaps matches TRBD2 (6 bases). V was trimmed by 0 bases and J by 3 bases, leaving 12 bases between them. Germline loops: CDR1 MNHNY, CDR2 SVGAGI (reference sequence). The CDR3 is 15 residues long. The CDR3 DNA sequence: TGTGCCAGCAGTTACTCTTCGGGGGTTGACTACGAGCAGTACTTC. Its protein product is CASSYSSGVDYEQYF.

The chain combines TRBV5-1 with TRBJ1-4, with TRBD1 matching over 7 bases. Germline lookup yields CDR1 SGHRS and CDR2 YFSETQ. This CDR3 comprises 20 residues. Trimming at V came to 6 bases and at J to 0 bases, leaving 20 bases not matched to a gene. CDR3 sequence: CASTLGDRAYQIATNEKLFF. The CDR3 nucleotides are TGCGCCAGCACCTTAGGTGACAGGGCCTACCAAATTGCAACTAATGAAAAACTGTTTTTT.

The chain couples TRBV6-5 to TRBJ2-7; no definite D call. This CDR3 has 15 residues. Trimming stripped 4 bases from V and 0 bases from J, with 13 bases between. Germline lookup yields CDR1 MNHEY and CDR2 SVGAGI. The CDR3 region has the DNA TGTGCCAGCAGTTTGGGCAGGCCATTCTCCTACGAGCAGTACTTC. Amino acid sequence: CASSLGRPFSYEQYF.

The genes are TRBV4-2 and TRBJ1-5; weak D call: TRBD1 (5 bases). V was trimmed by 0 bases and J by 1 base, leaving 10 bases between them. Germline CDR1 LGHNA, CDR2 YNFKEQ. The CDR3 covers 16 residues. As DNA, the CDR3 is TGTGCCAGCAGCCAAGATTGGGGCACAAGCAATCAGCCCCAGCATTTT. This encodes CASSQDWGTSNQPQHF.

The chain is built from TRBV6-2 or TRBV6-3 and TRBJ2-1, with TRBD2 matching 16 bases. V trimming: 7 bases; J trimming: 10 bases; junction bases outside the gene matches: 10. The germline V gene encodes CDR1 MNHEY and CDR2 SVGEGT. The CDR3 is 16 amino acids. Here the CDR3 reads CASIEGTSGGAEEQFF. Here the CDR3 DNA reads TGTGCCAGCATCGAAGGGACTAGCGGGGGGGCTGAGGAGCAGTTCTTC.

This chain links TRBV7-9 with TRBJ2-7; a possible D gene is TRBD1 (6 bases). The CDR3 length is 14 residues. Trimming removed 1 base at V and 3 bases at J, with 10 bases between. Germline-derived CDR1 and CDR2 are SEHNR and FQNEAQ (reference sequence). CDR3 amino acids: CASSLVGAGYEQYF. The CDR3 nucleotides are TGTGCCAGCAGCTTAGTGGGGGCCGGCTACGAGCAGTACTTC. Looking up the rest from reference TRBV7-9 and TRBJ2-7 gives the full variable domain: DTGVSQNPRHKITKRGQNVTFRCDPISEHNRLYWYRQTLGQGPEFLTYFQNEAQLEKSRLLSDRFSAERPKGSFSTLEIQRTEQGDSAMYLCASSLVGAGYEQYFGPGTRLTVT.

The chain couples TRBV2 to TRBJ1-2; possibly TRBD1 for D (5 bases). Germline V gene lookup returns CDR1 SNHLY and CDR2 FYNNEI. Trimming pared 3 bases from V and 3 bases from J, leaving 14 bases between. The length of the CDR3 is 15 residues. CDR3 sequence reads: CASSDPPGTDYGYTF. CDR3 coding DNA: TGTGCCAGCAGTGACCCCCCCGGGACGGACTATGGCTACACCTTC. Full variable domain (outside the CDR3, taken from reference TRBV2 and TRBJ1-2): EPEVTQTPSHQVTQMGQEVILRCVPISNHLYFYWYRQILGQKVEFLVSFYNNEISEKSEIFDDQFSVERPDGSNFTLKIRSTKLEDSAMYFCASSDPPGTDYGYTFGSGTRLTVV.

The CDR3 loop reads CASSLTGGGGKQYF. Written as DNA, the CDR3 is TGTGCCAGCAGCTTAACTGGGGGAGGCGGCAAGCAGTACTTC. The V and J genes are TRBV7-3 and TRBJ2-7, with D possibly matching TRBD2 (6 bases). The V end was cut by 0 bases, the J end by 8 bases, with 14 bases between. CDR1 is SGHTA, CDR2 FQGTGA, per germline. The CDR3 consists of 14 residues.

The CDR3 bases are TGTGCCAGCAGTTTTCGGCTACTTACCGGGGAGCTGTTTTTT. It codes for CASSFRLLTGELFF. The chain employs TRBV12-3 or TRBV12-4 and TRBJ2-2; D is unclear. This CDR3 has 14 amino acids. Deletions cut 3 bases from V and 5 bases from J, with 10 bases between.

V is TRBV4-1 and J is TRBJ2-5; weak D call: TRBD1 (6 bases). This CDR3 contains 18 residues. Trimming left V 4 bases short and J 1 base short, with 22 bases between. Germline V lookup: CDR1 MGHRA, CDR2 YSYEKL. The CDR3 DNA sequence: TGCGCCAGCAGCCCAACGTCCGGACAGCAATATGGCCAAGAGACCCAGTACTTC. Its protein is CASSPTSGQQYGQETQYF.

The chain carries TRBV27 and TRBJ1-1; D call uncertain. V was shortened by 5 bases and J by 4 bases, with 8 bases between the two germline ends. Germline V gene lookup returns CDR1 MNHEY and CDR2 SMNVEV (reference sequence). The CDR3 totals 12 residues. The CDR3 coding sequence is TGTGCCAGCAGTCGTGGCGGCACTGAAGCTTTCTTT. Protein product: CASSRGGTEAFF.